This T cell receptor beta chain was sequenced in a study of shared clonotypes between healthy human individuals. At the level of the study: CD4 naive and CD4 memory each took three plates per donor, while CD8 naive took two and CD8 memory one.

Recent vaccinations or acute infections were absent in the healthy HIV-negative adult donors. Nashville, Tennessee was home to all donors, who were Caucasian adults. The CDR3 runs 14 residues. V shed 3 bases and J shed 2 bases, with 9 bases lying between them. Germline CDR1 SGHNT, CDR2 YENEEA. Profiled with immunoSEQ multiplex PCR; TCRdb holds only in-frame clones, not every one. The table has about 640,000 clones, more than 70% seen once. The sequenced sample was memory CD4+ T cells sorted from blood. Subset reported: CD45RA-negative fraction. The clonotype was recovered from a woman in her 30s in good health. The V call is TRBV11-3, the J call TRBJ2-3; D is unresolved. DNA of the CDR3: TGTGCCAGCAGCTTTGGGGTAGACACAGATACGCAGTATTTT. The encoded protein is CASSFGVDTDTQYF.